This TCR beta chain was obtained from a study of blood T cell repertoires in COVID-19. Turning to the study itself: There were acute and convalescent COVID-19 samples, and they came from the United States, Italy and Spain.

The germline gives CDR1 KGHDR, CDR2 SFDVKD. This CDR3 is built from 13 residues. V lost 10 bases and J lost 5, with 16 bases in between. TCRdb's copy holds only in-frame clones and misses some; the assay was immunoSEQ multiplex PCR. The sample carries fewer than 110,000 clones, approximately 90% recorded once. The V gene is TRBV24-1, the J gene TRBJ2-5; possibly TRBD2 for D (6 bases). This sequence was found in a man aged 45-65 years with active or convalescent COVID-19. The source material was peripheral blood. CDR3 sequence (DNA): TGTGCCACGGGACGGGAGAATAGTGAGACCCAGTACTTC. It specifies CATGRENSETQYF.